The source of this TCR beta chain is a study of T cell repertoires in cytomegalovirus infection. In the study overall: Evidence of both CMV infection and a matching HLA type came from public TCR beta signatures.

Overall study results and limits: Totalled public TCR beta family frequency picked out people who carried CMV plus the relevant HLA. The ex vivo response was dominated by HLA-C-restricted CMV-specific TCR beta clonotypes.

V was clipped by 7 bases and J by 0 bases, with 19 bases between them. The CDR3 runs 17 residues. CDR1 is SGHVS and CDR2 is FQNEAQ in the germline V gene. A note on this clonotype: Its target is unknown.

MiXCR was run by TCRdb on the reads, yielding one entry per CDR3 protein. The repertoire consists of 60,000 to 85,000 distinct CDR3 sequences, with 20% to 25% occurring once and the leading ten covering 65% to 85%. This sequence was found in a human donor in good health (CMV status not recorded). Some clones in this sample may be carry-over from other donors' samples. The sequencing sample was made of PBMCs, sequenced either directly or after in vitro stimulation (not recorded which). The chain combines TRBV7-8 with TRBJ2-1; D not certain. CDR3 residues: CASIRSRIGRSYNEQFF. The CDR3, as DNA: TGTGCCAGCATTCGGTCCCGTATCGGCCGCTCCTACAATGAGCAGTTCTTC.